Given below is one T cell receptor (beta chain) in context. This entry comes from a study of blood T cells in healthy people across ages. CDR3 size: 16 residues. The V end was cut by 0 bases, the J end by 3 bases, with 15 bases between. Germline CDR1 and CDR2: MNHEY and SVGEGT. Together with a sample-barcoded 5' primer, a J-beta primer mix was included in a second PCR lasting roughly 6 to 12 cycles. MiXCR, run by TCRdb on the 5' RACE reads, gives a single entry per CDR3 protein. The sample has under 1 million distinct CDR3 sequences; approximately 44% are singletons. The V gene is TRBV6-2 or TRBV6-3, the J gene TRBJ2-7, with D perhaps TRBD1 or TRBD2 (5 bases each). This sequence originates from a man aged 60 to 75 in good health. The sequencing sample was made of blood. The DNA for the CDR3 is TGTGCCAGCAGTTACTCCACCGGTCGGGGCCTCTACGAGCAGTACTTC. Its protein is CASSYSTGRGLYEQYF.